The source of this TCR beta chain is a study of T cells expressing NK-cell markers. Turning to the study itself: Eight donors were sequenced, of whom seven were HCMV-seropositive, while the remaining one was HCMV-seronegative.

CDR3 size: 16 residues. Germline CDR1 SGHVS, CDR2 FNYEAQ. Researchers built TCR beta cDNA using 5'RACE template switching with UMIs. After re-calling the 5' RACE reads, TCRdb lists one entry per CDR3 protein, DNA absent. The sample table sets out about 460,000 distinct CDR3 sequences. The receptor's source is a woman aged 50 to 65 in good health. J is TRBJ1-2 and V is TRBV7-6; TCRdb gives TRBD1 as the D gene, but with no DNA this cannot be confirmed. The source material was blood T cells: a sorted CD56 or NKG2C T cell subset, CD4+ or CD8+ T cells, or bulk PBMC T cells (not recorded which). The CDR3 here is CASSLRQGARDYGYTF.